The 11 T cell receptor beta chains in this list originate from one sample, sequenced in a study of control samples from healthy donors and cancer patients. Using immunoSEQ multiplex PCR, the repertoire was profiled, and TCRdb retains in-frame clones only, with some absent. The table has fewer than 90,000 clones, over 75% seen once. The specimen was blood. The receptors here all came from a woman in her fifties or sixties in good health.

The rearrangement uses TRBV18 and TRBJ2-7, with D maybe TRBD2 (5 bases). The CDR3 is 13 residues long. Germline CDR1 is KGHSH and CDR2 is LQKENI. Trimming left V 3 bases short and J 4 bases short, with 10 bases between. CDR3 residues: CASSPGILYEQYF. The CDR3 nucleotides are TGTGCCAGCTCACCCGGGATTCTTTACGAGCAGTACTTC.

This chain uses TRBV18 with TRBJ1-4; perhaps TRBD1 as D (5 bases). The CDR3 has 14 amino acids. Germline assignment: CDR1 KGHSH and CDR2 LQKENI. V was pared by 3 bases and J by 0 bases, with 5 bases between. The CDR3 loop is CASSPGATNEKLFF. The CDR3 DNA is TGTGCCAGCTCACCGGGGGCAACTAATGAAAAACTGTTTTTT.

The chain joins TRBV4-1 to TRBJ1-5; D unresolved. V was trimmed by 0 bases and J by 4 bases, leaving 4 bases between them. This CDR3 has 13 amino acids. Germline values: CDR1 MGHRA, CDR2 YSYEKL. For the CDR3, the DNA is TGCGCCAGCAGCCAAGATAGGAATCAGCCCCAGCATTTT. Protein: CASSQDRNQPQHF.

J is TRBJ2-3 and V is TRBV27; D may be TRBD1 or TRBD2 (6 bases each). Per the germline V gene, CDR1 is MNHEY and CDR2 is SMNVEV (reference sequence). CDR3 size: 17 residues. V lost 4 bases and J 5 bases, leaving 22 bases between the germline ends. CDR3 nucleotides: TGTGCCAGCAGTTACCCTCCTCGGAGGGGGTTGAGAGATACGCAGTATTTT. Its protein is CASSYPPRRGLRDTQYF.

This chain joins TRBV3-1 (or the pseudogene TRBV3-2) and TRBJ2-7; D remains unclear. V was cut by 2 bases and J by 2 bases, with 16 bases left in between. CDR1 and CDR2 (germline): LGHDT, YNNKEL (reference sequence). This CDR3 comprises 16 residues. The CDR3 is CASSQLLWGYPYEQYF. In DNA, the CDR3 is TGTGCCAGCAGCCAACTCCTCTGGGGATACCCCTACGAGCAGTACTTC.

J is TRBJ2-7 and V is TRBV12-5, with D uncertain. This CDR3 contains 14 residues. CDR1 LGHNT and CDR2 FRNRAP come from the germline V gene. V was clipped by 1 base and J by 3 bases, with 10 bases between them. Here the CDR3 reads CASGLDGSYYEQYF. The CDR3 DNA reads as TGTGCTAGTGGTTTGGATGGGTCCTACTACGAGCAGTACTTC. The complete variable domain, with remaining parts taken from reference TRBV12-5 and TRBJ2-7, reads DARVTQTPRHKVTEMGQEVTMRCQPILGHNTVFWYRQTMMQGLELLAYFRNRAPLDDSGMPKDRFSAEMPDATLATLKIQPSEPRDSAVYFCASGLDGSYYEQYFGPGTRLTVT.

The CDR3 coding sequence is TGTGCCAGCAGCCATTTCAATCAGCCCCAGCATTTT. Protein: CASSHFNQPQHF. The genes are TRBV3-1 (or the pseudogene TRBV3-2) and TRBJ1-5; D is uncertain. The CDR3 has 12 amino acids. V gave up 3 bases and J gave up 3 bases, with 3 bases separating them. Per germline, CDR1 LGHDT and CDR2 YNNKEL (reference sequence).

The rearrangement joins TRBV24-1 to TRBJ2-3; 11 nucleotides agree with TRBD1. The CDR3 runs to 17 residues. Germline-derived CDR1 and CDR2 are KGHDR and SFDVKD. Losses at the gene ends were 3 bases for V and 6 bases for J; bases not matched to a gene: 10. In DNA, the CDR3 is TGTGCCACCAGTGATAGATCTCCGGGACAGGGGGTTGATACGCAGTATTTT. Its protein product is CATSDRSPGQGVDTQYF.

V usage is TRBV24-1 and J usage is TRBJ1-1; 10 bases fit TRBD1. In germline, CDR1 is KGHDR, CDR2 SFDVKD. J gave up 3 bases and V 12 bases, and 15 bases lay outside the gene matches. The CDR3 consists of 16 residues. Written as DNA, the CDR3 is TGTGCCGTTGGTAGACAGGGGGCATTTGGGGACACTGAAGCTTTCTTT. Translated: CAVGRQGAFGDTEAFF.

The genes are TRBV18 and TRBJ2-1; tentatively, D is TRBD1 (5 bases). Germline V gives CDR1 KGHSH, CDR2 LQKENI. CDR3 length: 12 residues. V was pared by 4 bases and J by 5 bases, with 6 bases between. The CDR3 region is CASSQQDNEQFF. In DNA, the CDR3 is TGTGCCAGCTCACAACAGGACAATGAGCAGTTCTTC.

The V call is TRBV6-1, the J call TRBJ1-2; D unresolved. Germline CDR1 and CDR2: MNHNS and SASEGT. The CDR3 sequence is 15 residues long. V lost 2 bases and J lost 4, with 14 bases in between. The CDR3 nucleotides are TGTGCCAGCAGTGAAAGTAGGACGGAAATCTATGGCTACACCTTC. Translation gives CASSESRTEIYGYTF.